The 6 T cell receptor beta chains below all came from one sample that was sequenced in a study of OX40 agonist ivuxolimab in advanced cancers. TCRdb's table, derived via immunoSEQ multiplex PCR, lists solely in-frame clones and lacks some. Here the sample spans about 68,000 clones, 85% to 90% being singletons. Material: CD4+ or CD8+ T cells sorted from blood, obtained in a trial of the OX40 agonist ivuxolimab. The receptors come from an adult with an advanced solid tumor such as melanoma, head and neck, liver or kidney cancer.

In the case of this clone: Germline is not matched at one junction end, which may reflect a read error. CDR3 residues: CASSLSAGGPVQETQYF. DNA for the CDR3: TGTGCTAGCAGCCTGTCTGCCGGCGGGCCTGTACAAGAGACCCAGTACTTC. J is TRBJ2-5 and V is TRBV7-7, with D perhaps TRBD2 (5 bases). CDR3 size: 17 residues. The germline gives CDR1 SSHAT, CDR2 FNYEAQ (reference sequence).

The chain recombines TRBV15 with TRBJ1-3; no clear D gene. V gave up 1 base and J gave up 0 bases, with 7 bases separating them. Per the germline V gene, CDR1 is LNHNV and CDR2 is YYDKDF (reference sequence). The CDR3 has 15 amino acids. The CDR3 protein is CATSRVGSSGNTIYF. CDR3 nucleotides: TGTGCCACCAGCAGAGTAGGGTCCTCTGGAAACACCATATATTTT. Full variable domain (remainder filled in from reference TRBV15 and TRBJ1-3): DAMVIQNPRYQVTQFGKPVTLSCSQTLNHNVMYWYQQKSSQAPKLLFHYYDKDFNNEADTPDNFQSRRPNTSFCFLDIRSPGLGDTAMYLCATSRVGSSGNTIYFGEGSWLTVV.

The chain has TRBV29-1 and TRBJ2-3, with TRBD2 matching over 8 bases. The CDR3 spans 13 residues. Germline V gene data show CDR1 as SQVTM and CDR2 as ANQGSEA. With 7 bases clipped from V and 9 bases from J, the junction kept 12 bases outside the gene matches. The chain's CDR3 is CSASTGGGGTQYF. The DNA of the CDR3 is TGCAGCGCATCGACGGGGGGGGGCGGAACGCAGTATTTT.

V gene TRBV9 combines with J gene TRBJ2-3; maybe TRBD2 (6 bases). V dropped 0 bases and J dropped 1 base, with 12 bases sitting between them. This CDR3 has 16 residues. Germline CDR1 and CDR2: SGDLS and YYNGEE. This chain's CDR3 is CASSVGVAERTDTQYF. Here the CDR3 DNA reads TGTGCCAGCAGCGTAGGGGTAGCGGAGCGCACAGATACGCAGTATTTT.

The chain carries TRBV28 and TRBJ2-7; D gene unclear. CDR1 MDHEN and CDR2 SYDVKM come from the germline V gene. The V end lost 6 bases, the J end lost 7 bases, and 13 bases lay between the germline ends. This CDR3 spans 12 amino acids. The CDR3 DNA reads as TGTGCCAGCAGCCGATTTCCACCAGAGCAGTACTTC. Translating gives CASSRFPPEQYF.

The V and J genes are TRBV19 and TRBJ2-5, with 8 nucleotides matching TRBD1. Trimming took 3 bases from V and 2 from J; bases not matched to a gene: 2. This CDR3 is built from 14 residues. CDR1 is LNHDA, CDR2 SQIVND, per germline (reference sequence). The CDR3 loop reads CASSMQGAQETQYF. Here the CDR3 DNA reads TGTGCCAGTAGTATGCAGGGGGCACAAGAGACCCAGTACTTC.